The rows below give T cell receptor beta chains drawn from one sample of a study of shared clonotypes between healthy human individuals. The table came from immunoSEQ multiplex PCR; TCRdb's copy has only in-frame clones and leaves some out. The sample has hundreds of thousands of clones, approximately 79% seen once. Sequencing was performed on memory CD4+ T cells sorted from blood. All receptors come from a woman aged 25 to 39 in good health. Both conserved end residues are part of each CDR3. A D gene is named only where the DNA matches it firmly. Where a row states a size, it is once, few, many or the class of an expanded clone; other rows omit it.

V gene: TRBV27; D gene: NA; J gene: TRBJ2-3; clone size: NA; CDR3 length: 13; CDR3 DNA: TGTGCCACACGGAAACCTAGCACAGATACGCAGTATTTT; CDR3 protein: CATRKPSTDTQYF
V gene: TRBV7-9; D gene: NA; J gene: TRBJ2-7; clone size: many; CDR3 length: 12; CDR3 DNA: TGTGCCAGCAGCTTAGACCCCTACGAGCAGTACTTC; CDR3 protein: CASSLDPYEQYF
V gene: TRBV11-2; D gene: NA; J gene: TRBJ2-7; clone size: NA; CDR3 length: 10; CDR3 DNA: TGTGCCAGCAGCCCCTCCGAGCAGTACTTC; CDR3 protein: CASSPSEQYF
V gene: TRBV27; D gene: NA; J gene: TRBJ2-2; clone size: NA; CDR3 length: 15; CDR3 DNA: TGTGCCAGCACCCTGGGCGGGTCGAACACCGGGGAGCTGTTTTTT; CDR3 protein: CASTLGGSNTGELFF
V gene: TRBV7-8; D gene: NA; J gene: TRBJ2-1; clone size: once; CDR3 length: 14; CDR3 DNA: TGTGCCAGCAGCCCCGTTTCCGGCCACAATGAGCAGTTCTTC; CDR3 protein: CASSPVSGHNEQFF
V gene: TRBV9; D gene: TRBD2; J gene: TRBJ2-1; clone size: NA; CDR3 length: 15; CDR3 DNA: TGTGCCAGCAGCCCCCGGGTAGCGGGCGACAATGAGCAGTTCTTC; CDR3 protein: CASSPRVAGDNEQFF
V gene: TRBV12-5; D gene: TRBD1; J gene: TRBJ2-5; clone size: NA; CDR3 length: 14; CDR3 DNA: TGTGCTAGTGGTTCTACAGGGGCCCAAGAGACCCAGTACTTC; CDR3 protein: CASGSTGAQETQYF
V gene: TRBV5-4; D gene: TRBD2; J gene: TRBJ2-1; clone size: NA; CDR3 length: 16; CDR3 DNA: TGTGCCAGCAGCTTGGGCGCGGGAGTTACCTACAATGAGCAGTTCTTC; CDR3 protein: CASSLGAGVTYNEQFF
V gene: TRBV28; D gene: NA; J gene: TRBJ2-1; clone size: NA; CDR3 length: 16; CDR3 DNA: TGTGCCAGCAGCGTAAACGCGGGACAGAAGTACAATGAGCAGTTCTTC; CDR3 protein: CASSVNAGQKYNEQFF
V gene: TRBV6-5; D gene: NA; J gene: TRBJ2-6; clone size: NA; CDR3 length: 15; CDR3 DNA: TGTGCCAGCAGTTACGCCGGGGACGGGGCCAACGTCCTGACTTTC; CDR3 protein: CASSYAGDGANVLTF
V gene: TRBV10-3; D gene: NA; J gene: TRBJ2-3; clone size: NA; CDR3 length: 14; CDR3 DNA: TGTGCCATCAGGGACTCTCTTTCCACAGATACGCAGTATTTT; CDR3 protein: CAIRDSLSTDTQYF
V gene: TRBV5-4; D gene: NA; J gene: TRBJ2-1; clone size: NA; CDR3 length: 16; CDR3 DNA: TGTGCCAGCAGCCCGTCAGTAGGGGCATTTTACAATGAGCAGTTCTTC; CDR3 protein: CASSPSVGAFYNEQFF
V gene: TRBV29-1; D gene: TRBD1; J gene: TRBJ2-2; clone size: few; CDR3 length: 14; CDR3 DNA: TGCAGCGTTGTCAGGGGGCATAACACCGGGGAGCTGTTTTTT; CDR3 protein: CSVVRGHNTGELFF
V gene: TRBV10-1; D gene: TRBD1; J gene: TRBJ1-2; clone size: NA; CDR3 length: 13; CDR3 DNA: TGCGCCAGCAGCCCACAGGGGGTGAAGGGCTACACCTTC; CDR3 protein: CASSPQGVKGYTF
V gene: TRBV21-1; D gene: NA; J gene: TRBJ1-1; clone size: NA; CDR3 length: 15; CDR3 DNA: TGTGCCAGCAGCAAGGGGTTGGAGGGTGAGTCTGAAGCTTTCTTT; CDR3 protein: CASSKGLEGESEAFF
V gene: TRBV2; D gene: NA; J gene: TRBJ2-1; clone size: NA; CDR3 length: 13; CDR3 DNA: TGTGCCAGCAGTCCGGGTTTATACAATGAGCAGTTCTTC; CDR3 protein: CASSPGLYNEQFF
V gene: TRBV7-8; D gene: NA; J gene: TRBJ2-2; clone size: NA; CDR3 length: 14; CDR3 DNA: TGTGCCAGCAGCTTCAGACAGGACACCGGGGAGCTGTTTTTT; CDR3 protein: CASSFRQDTGELFF
V gene: TRBV28; D gene: TRBD1; J gene: TRBJ2-3; clone size: NA; CDR3 length: 16; CDR3 DNA: TGTGCCAGCAGTAGCCCGGGACAGGGATTTTCAGATACGCAGTATTTT; CDR3 protein: CASSSPGQGFSDTQYF
V gene: TRBV28; D gene: TRBD2; J gene: TRBJ2-7; clone size: NA; CDR3 length: 15; CDR3 DNA: TGTGCCAGCAGCCCCGAAGCGGGAGGGCCCTACGAGCAGTACTTC; CDR3 protein: CASSPEAGGPYEQYF
V gene: TRBV10-3; D gene: NA; J gene: TRBJ1-1; clone size: NA; CDR3 length: 14; CDR3 DNA: TGTGCCATCAGTGGGCCGGGGCCGGGGACTGAAGCTTTCTTT; CDR3 protein: CAISGPGPGTEAFF
V gene: TRBV28; D gene: NA; J gene: TRBJ1-2; clone size: few; CDR3 length: 14; CDR3 DNA: TGTGCCAGCAGTTTAACGGCAGGGAACTATGGCTACACCTTC; CDR3 protein: CASSLTAGNYGYTF
V gene: TRBV27; D gene: NA; J gene: TRBJ2-2; clone size: few; CDR3 length: 13; CDR3 DNA: TGTGCCAGCAGGAGGGACCCCGCCGGGGAGCTGTTTTTT; CDR3 protein: CASRRDPAGELFF
V gene: TRBV5-1; D gene: NA; J gene: TRBJ2-5; clone size: NA; CDR3 length: 13; CDR3 DNA: TGCGCCAGCAGCTACCTCCCGCAAGAGACCCAGTACTTC; CDR3 protein: CASSYLPQETQYF
V gene: TRBV18; D gene: NA; J gene: TRBJ2-7; clone size: once; CDR3 length: 14; CDR3 DNA: TGTGCCAGCTCACCGGACATGGGTCCCCACGAGCAGTACTTC; CDR3 protein: CASSPDMGPHEQYF
V gene: TRBV14; D gene: NA; J gene: TRBJ2-1; clone size: NA; CDR3 length: 14; CDR3 DNA: TGTGCCAGCAGCCCGAGCCTAACGGGTGCTGGGCAGTTCTTC; CDR3 protein: CASSPSLTGAGQFF
V gene: TRBV5-4; D gene: NA; J gene: TRBJ2-4; clone size: few; CDR3 length: 14; CDR3 DNA: TGTGCCAGCAGCTTTACTCGAGGGGGGAACATTCAGTACTTC; CDR3 protein: CASSFTRGGNIQYF
V gene: TRBV27; D gene: NA; J gene: TRBJ2-7; clone size: NA; CDR3 length: 15; CDR3 DNA: TGTGCCAGCAGCCGCTCCTTGAGAGGCTCCTACGAGCAGTACTTC; CDR3 protein: CASSRSLRGSYEQYF
V gene: TRBV25-1; D gene: NA; J gene: TRBJ2-1; clone size: NA; CDR3 length: 11; CDR3 DNA: TGTGCCACCCGTATTCACAATGAGCAGTTCTTC; CDR3 protein: CATRIHNEQFF
V gene: TRBV2; D gene: NA; J gene: TRBJ2-2; clone size: NA; CDR3 length: 13; CDR3 DNA: TGTGCCAGCAGCCGAACGAACACCGGGGAGCTGTTTTTT; CDR3 protein: CASSRTNTGELFF
V gene: TRBV6-5; D gene: TRBD2; J gene: TRBJ2-2; clone size: NA; CDR3 length: 15; CDR3 DNA: TGTGCCAGCACACCTAGCGGGACCAACACCGGGGAGCTGTTTTTT; CDR3 protein: CASTPSGTNTGELFF
V gene: TRBV18; D gene: NA; J gene: TRBJ1-5; clone size: NA; CDR3 length: 16; CDR3 DNA: TGTGCCAGCTCACCACCCGGGACCGATGGAAATCAGCCCCAGCATTTT; CDR3 protein: CASSPPGTDGNQPQHF
V gene: TRBV18; D gene: NA; J gene: TRBJ1-2; clone size: NA; CDR3 length: 14; CDR3 DNA: TGTGCCAGCTCACCGGCGGGCGAGGGCTATGGCTACACCTTC; CDR3 protein: CASSPAGEGYGYTF
V gene: TRBV7-9; D gene: TRBD1; J gene: TRBJ2-1; clone size: NA; CDR3 length: 15; CDR3 DNA: TGTGCCAGCAGCTCTTACCAGGGGGTAGTAAATGAGCAGTTCTTC; CDR3 protein: CASSSYQGVVNEQFF
V gene: TRBV4-1; D gene: NA; J gene: TRBJ2-7; clone size: NA; CDR3 length: 16; CDR3 DNA: TGCGCCAGCAGCCCCCGCGGATCGGGATTATCCTACGAGCAGTACTTC; CDR3 protein: CASSPRGSGLSYEQYF
V gene: TRBV27; D gene: NA; J gene: TRBJ1-4; clone size: NA; CDR3 length: 14; CDR3 DNA: TGTGCCAGCAGTTCGCATGGGCGCCGTGAAAAACTGTTTTTT; CDR3 protein: CASSSHGRREKLFF
V gene: TRBV27; D gene: NA; J gene: TRBJ2-6; clone size: once; CDR3 length: 19; CDR3 DNA: TGTGCCAGCAGTTCAACAGGGAGGGGCCCCTACTCTGGGGCCAACGTCCTGACTTTC; CDR3 protein: CASSSTGRGPYSGANVLTF
V gene: TRBV30; D gene: TRBD2; J gene: TRBJ2-1; clone size: NA; CDR3 length: 13; CDR3 DNA: TGTGCCTGGACGGGAGGCACCTACAATGGGCAGTTCTTC; CDR3 protein: CAWTGGTYNGQFF
V gene: TRBV14; D gene: TRBD2; J gene: TRBJ2-2; clone size: NA; CDR3 length: 16; CDR3 DNA: TGTGCCAGCAGCCGACTAGCGCGGCCGAACACCGGGGAGCTGTTTTTT; CDR3 protein: CASSRLARPNTGELFF
V gene: TRBV18; D gene: NA; J gene: TRBJ1-2; clone size: NA; CDR3 length: 13; CDR3 DNA: TGTGCCAGCTCACGAGAGGGAGGGTTTGGCTACACCTTC; CDR3 protein: CASSREGGFGYTF
V gene: TRBV5-5; D gene: NA; J gene: TRBJ1-5; clone size: NA; CDR3 length: 14; CDR3 DNA: TGTGCCAGCAGCTTGCTCCATGGGAGTCAGCCCCAGCATTTT; CDR3 protein: CASSLLHGSQPQHF